The sequence of this T cell receptor beta chain was determined in a study of CD8 T cells in Susac syndrome. Study-wide results and limits: That the number of individuals in its TCR sequencing and HLA analysis was relatively small was acknowledged by the study.

Concerning this clonotype: What it recognizes is unknown.

Germline loops: CDR1 GTSNPN, CDR2 SVGIG (reference sequence). The CDR3 consists of 14 residues. V lost 1 base and J 2 bases, leaving 9 bases between the germline ends. Each Susac syndrome patient had definite or probable disease by recently defined criteria. Through negative isolation, CD4+ and CD8+ T cells were obtained, while TEMRA cells were enriched using FACS. Random hexamers were used to reverse transcribe the RNA input (roughly 0.5 to 1 ug). Amplification of TCR beta CDR3 by immunoSEQ multiplex PCR spanned 54 Vbeta and 13 Jbeta. From the immunoSEQ multiplex PCR reads, TCRdb called clonotypes with MiXCR, one entry per CDR3 protein. The sample has more than 150,000 distinct CDR3 sequences, roughly 95% seen once; the top ten hold 0.075% to 0.1%.

The rearrangement joins TRBV30 to TRBJ1-5; possibly TRBD1 for D (6 bases). The origin of this receptor is a human donor with Susac syndrome. Sample: CD4+ T cells from PBMCs. Here the CDR3 reads CAWSEGGGNQPQHF. CDR3 coding DNA: TGTGCCTGGAGTGAGGGGGGGGGCAATCAGCCCCAGCATTTT.